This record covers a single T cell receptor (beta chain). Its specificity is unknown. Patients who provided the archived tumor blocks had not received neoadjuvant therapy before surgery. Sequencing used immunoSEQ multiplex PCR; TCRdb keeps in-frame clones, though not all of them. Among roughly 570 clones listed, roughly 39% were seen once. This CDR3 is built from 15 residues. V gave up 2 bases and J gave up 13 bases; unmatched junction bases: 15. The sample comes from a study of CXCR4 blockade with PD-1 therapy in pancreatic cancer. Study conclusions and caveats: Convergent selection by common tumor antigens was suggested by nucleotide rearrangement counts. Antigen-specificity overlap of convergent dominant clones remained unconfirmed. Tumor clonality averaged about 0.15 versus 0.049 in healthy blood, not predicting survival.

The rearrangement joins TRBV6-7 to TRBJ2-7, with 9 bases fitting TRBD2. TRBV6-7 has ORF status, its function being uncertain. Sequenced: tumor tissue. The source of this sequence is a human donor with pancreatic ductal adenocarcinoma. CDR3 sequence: CASSYVLTSGGTEYF. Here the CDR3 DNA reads TGTGCCAGCAGTTACGTTCTGACTAGCGGTGGGACGGAATACTTC.